The T cell receptor (beta chain) under discussion was sequenced for a study of blood T cell repertoires in COVID-19. Across the whole study: Spain, Italy and the United States supplied samples that represented acute and convalescent COVID-19. The analysed material was cDNA or gDNA that came from T cells, B-cell-depleted T cells, or PBMCs.

Authors' processing steps: Estimation of nucleated cell counts relied on the amplification of reference gene primers. The repertoire was sequenced with immunoSEQ multiplex PCR; TCRdb's copy has only in-frame clones and lacks some. V, J and clone size are those of that table, while D and trimming were read from the DNA. The sample consists of fewer than 500,000 clones, roughly four fifths of them appearing once. Germline V lookup: CDR1 LNHDA, CDR2 SQIVND (reference sequence). The CDR3 runs 14 residues. Trimming shortened V by 5 bases and J by 0 bases, and 7 bases separated the two germline ends. The specimen sequenced was peripheral blood. The receptor was derived from a human donor with acute or convalescent COVID-19. The donor label of this sample is uncertain. This chain links TRBV19 with TRBJ2-2; a possible D gene is TRBD1 (5 bases). CDR3 DNA sequence: TGTGCCAGTAGTCCCAGGGCGAACACCGGGGAGCTGTTTTTT. It encodes CASSPRANTGELFF.